The text below deals with one T cell receptor beta chain. Its antigen remains unknown. Some clones are missing from TCRdb's copy, which holds only in-frame ones; the method was immunoSEQ multiplex PCR. The sample records tens of thousands of clones, roughly 95% being singletons. This sample was included in a study of cytomegalovirus exposure and HLA in healthy donors. On the study more broadly: The roughly 120 validation repertoires and the approximately 700 first-cohort repertoires shared a platform, a later analysis reported.

The donors were members of the validation cohort, which comprised 120 subjects and was separate from the first cohort of 600 to 800 subjects. General study points: In the roughly 120 validation repertoires, a later analysis found that first-cohort TCR clusters tended to co-occur.

Germline V lookup: CDR1 MNHEY, CDR2 SVGAGI. V shed 2 bases and J shed 0 bases, with 8 bases lying between them. The CDR3 runs 15 residues. V and J are TRBV6-5 and TRBJ2-1; TRBD1 is a possible D gene (5 bases). The clonotype originates from a man aged 18 to 30 in good health and CMV-seronegative. Sequencing input: PBMCs. CDR3 bases: TGTGCCAGCAGTTACGGGCAGGGCTCCTACAATGAGCAGTTCTTC. Protein: CASSYGQGSYNEQFF.